This entry concerns a single TCR beta chain. This clone was seen once. There is no known antigen for this receptor. There are no base qualities to consult, and no much larger clone falls within one base. The data derive from a study of blood T cell repertoires in COVID-19 (dated by TCRdb to 2018 to 2021). A note on the overall study: The collaborator samples originated in the United States, Italy and Spain and spanned the acute and convalescent phases of COVID-19. The repertoires were released in a freely available public database meant as a resource for research on the immune response to SARS-CoV-2. Samples were obtained from the ongoing ImmuneRACE study (first 160 participants) and from 1,200 or so subjects provided by 6 global collaborators. Where available, HLA class I and class II types were obtained from metadata supplied by the sample provider rather than from assay-based typing. The prospective study material was composed of cDNA or gDNA derived from T cells, B-cell-depleted T cells, or PBMCs. The dataset comprised deeply sampled blood TCRbeta repertoires from subjects exposed to, actively infected with, or recovered from COVID-19. The sample metadata nearly always contained a de-identified subject ID, COVID-19 status, age in years and sex.

TCRbeta CDR3 regions were amplified from genomic DNA by means of the immunoSEQ Assay, a bias-controlled multiplex PCR. As for how the authors treated the data: The number of nucleated cells in each sample was estimated by amplification of reference gene primers within the assay. Sequence reads were collapsed and filtered to measure the absolute abundance of every unique TCRbeta CDR3 rearrangement. For each sample, productive Simpson clonality was calculated as the square root of Simpson's diversity index over productive rearrangements. In TCRdb, the immuneACCESS table is reduced to in-frame sequences with V and J assigned. These tables do not hold every clone; where another copy was compared, an unresolved V gene accounts for under half, and the others remain unexplained. The DNA gave D and trimming, while V, J and clone size come from that table. This sample comprises 180,000 or so clones, approximately 90% of them detected only once. The ten largest clones capture roughly 7% of the sample.

Each collaborating institution followed its own protocols to collect whole blood in K2EDTA tubes. For TCRbeta analysis, collaborator samples were shipped as frozen whole blood, as isolated PBMCs, or as DNA extracted from either sample type. Results the study describes overall, beyond this receptor: The amount of clinical and demographic metadata varied by source and participant and was provided uncurated.

At the junction V is shortened by 4 bases and J by 7 bases; bases outside the gene matches: 17. For CDR1 and CDR2, the germline V gene lists SGHRS and YFSETQ. CDR3 length: 17 amino acids, cysteine to phenylalanine. The sequence is cut down to CDR3 DNA, 51 bases in frame from base 1. This clonotype was sampled from a woman aged 80 or over in a cohort sampled during active or convalescent COVID-19. The V gene is TRBV5-1 and the J gene is TRBJ1-2, with 9 middle bases fitting TRBD1. The sequenced sample was peripheral blood. The CDR3 reads as follows: CASSPAGQGVLGGGYTF. The nucleotide sequence reads TGCGCCAGCAGCCCGGCGGGACAGGGAGTTCTTGGTGGTGGCTACACCTTC.